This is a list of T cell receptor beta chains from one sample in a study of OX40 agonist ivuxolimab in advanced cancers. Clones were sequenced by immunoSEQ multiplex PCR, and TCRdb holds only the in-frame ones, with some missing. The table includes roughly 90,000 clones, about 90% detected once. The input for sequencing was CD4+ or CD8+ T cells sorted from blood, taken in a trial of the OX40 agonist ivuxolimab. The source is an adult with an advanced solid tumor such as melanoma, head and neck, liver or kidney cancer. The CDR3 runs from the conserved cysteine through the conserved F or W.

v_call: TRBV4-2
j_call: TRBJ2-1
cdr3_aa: CASSQGLAGEEQFF

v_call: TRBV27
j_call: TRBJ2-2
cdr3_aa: CASSLVAGELFF

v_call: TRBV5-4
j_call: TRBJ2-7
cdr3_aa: CASSLIPASEQYF

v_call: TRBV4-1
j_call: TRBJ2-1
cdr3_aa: CASSPRLAGDNEQFF

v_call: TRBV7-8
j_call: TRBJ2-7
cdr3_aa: CASSLTSGGTYEQYF

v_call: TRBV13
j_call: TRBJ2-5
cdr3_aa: CASTRRTEQETQYF

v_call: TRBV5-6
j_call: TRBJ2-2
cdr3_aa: CASRPGQGTNTGELFF

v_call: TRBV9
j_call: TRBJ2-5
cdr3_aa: CASSAQPGVVETQYF

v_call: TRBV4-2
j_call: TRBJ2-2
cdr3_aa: CASSQDWGEWTGELFF

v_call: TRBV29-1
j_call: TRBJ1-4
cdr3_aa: CSVVRGLGEKLFF

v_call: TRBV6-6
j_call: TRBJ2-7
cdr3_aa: CASGSLAGGPGEQYF

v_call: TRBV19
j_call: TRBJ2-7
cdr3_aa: CASRGQAGSYEQYF

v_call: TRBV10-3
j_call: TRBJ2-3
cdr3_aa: CAISEGRERDTQYF